The 3 T cell receptor beta chains presented below share a single source sample, sequenced in a study of cytomegalovirus exposure and HLA in healthy donors. PCR employed 60 Vbeta and 13 Jbeta primers. Produced via immunoSEQ multiplex PCR; TCRdb's table is partial and in-frame only. The sample records more than 150,000 clones, around 80% being singletons. The sequenced material came from PBMCs. The receptors derive from a woman between 45 and 65 years old in good health and CMV-seropositive.

For this clone: Compared with germline, one end of the junction differs, possibly owing to a read error. The chain recombines TRBV9 with TRBJ2-4; TRBD1 aligns across 8 bases. The V gene's germline CDR1 is SGDLS and CDR2 YYNGEE. The CDR3 covers 20 residues. The CDR3 region is CASTPTRDRPEVEAKNSQYF. CDR3 sequence (DNA): TGTGCCAGCACCCCGACGAGGGACAGGCCAGAAGTGGAAGCCAAAAACAGTCAGTACTTC.

The chain has TRBV19 and TRBJ2-7; 8 nucleotides align to TRBD2. The CDR3 totals 14 residues. Germline V gives CDR1 LNHDA, CDR2 SQIVND (reference sequence). V shed 5 bases and J 3 bases; nucleotides not matched to a gene: 6. The CDR3 DNA sequence: TGTGCCAGTAGTTGGACCGGGACTAGCTACGAGCAGTACTTC. Translated: CASSWTGTSYEQYF.

V usage is TRBV27 and J usage is TRBJ2-1, with D uncertain. The germline gives CDR1 MNHEY, CDR2 SMNVEV (reference sequence). The CDR3 spans 17 residues. V was cut by 4 bases and J by 8 bases, with 24 bases left in between. CDR3 protein: CASSSYYRRSANHEQFF. CDR3 sequence (DNA): TGTGCCAGCAGTTCCTACTATCGTCGTTCGGCTAACCATGAGCAGTTCTTC.